A single sample is the source of the 27 T cell receptor beta chains below, sequenced in a study of blood T cell repertoires in COVID-19. The table came from immunoSEQ multiplex PCR; TCRdb's copy has only in-frame clones and leaves some out. The sample holds more than 150,000 clones, around 84% seen once. The specimen sequenced was peripheral blood. The receptor set was obtained from a man aged 25-45 years with active or convalescent COVID-19.

The V and J genes are TRBV2 and TRBJ1-2; 7 bases agree with TRBD1. The CDR3 loop spans 16 amino acids. V lost 2 bases, J lost 8 bases, and 14 bases stayed unmatched. Germline CDR1 and CDR2: SNHLY and FYNNEI. The CDR3 DNA follows: TGTGCCAGCAGTGAAAGGCGACAGGGCTTATCGTGGGGCTACACCTTC. Translation gives CASSERRQGLSWGYTF.

Remarks on this clone: At one boundary the junction diverges from the germline segment, which might be a read error. The V and J genes are TRBV5-5 and TRBJ1-1, with D maybe TRBD1 (6 bases). This CDR3 region has 13 residues. The germline V gene encodes CDR1 SGHKS and CDR2 YYEKEE (reference sequence). The CDR3 nucleotides read TGTGCCAGCAGCTTGACAGGGAACCCTGAAGCTTTCTTT. Translating gives CASSLTGNPEAFF.

This clone occurred a few times. The chain has TRBV3-1 (or the pseudogene TRBV3-2) and TRBJ2-2, with TRBD2 identical over 8 bases. Germline V gives CDR1 LGHDT, CDR2 YNNKEL (reference sequence). The length of the CDR3 is 15 residues. Trimming removed 4 bases from V and 3 bases from J; junction bases left unmatched: 4. The CDR3 here is CASSPGTRDTGELFF. The CDR3 nucleotides are TGTGCCAGCAGCCCCGGGACTAGGGACACCGGGGAGCTGTTTTTT.

V gene TRBV5-1 combines with J gene TRBJ2-5, with 9 bases matching TRBD2. Germline assignment: CDR1 SGHRS and CDR2 YFSETQ. The CDR3 length is 19 residues. V shed 4 bases and J 0 bases; nucleotides not matched to a gene: 16. In nucleotides, the CDR3 is TGCGCCAGCAGCCTTAGCGGGAGCGGGGCCCTGGGGTACCAAGAGACCCAGTACTTC. This gives the protein CASSLSGSGALGYQETQYF.

The CDR3 loop reads CASSLVPGNNQPQHF. CDR3 DNA: TGCGCCAGCAGCTTGGTGCCCGGGAATAATCAGCCCCAGCATTTT. V and J are TRBV5-1 and TRBJ1-5; D is undetermined. Trimming removed 0 bases at V and 4 bases at J, with 11 bases between. The CDR3 runs 15 residues. From germline, CDR1 is SGHRS and CDR2 YFSETQ.

V and J are TRBV5-8 and TRBJ1-1, with 9 bases fitting TRBD1. Germline trimming cut 7 bases from V and 1 base from J; bases unmatched to any gene: 14. CDR1 and CDR2 from the germline V gene are SGHTS and YDEGEE. The CDR3 has 17 residues. Here the CDR3 reads CASGDFDRGIRNTEAFF. The CDR3 coding sequence is TGTGCCAGCGGAGACTTTGACAGGGGGATCCGGAACACTGAAGCTTTCTTT.

V is TRBV30 and J is TRBJ1-6; TRBD1 matches 8 bases. V lost 4 bases, J lost 9 bases, and 5 bases stayed unmatched. This CDR3 comprises 13 residues. The germline gives CDR1 GTSNPN, CDR2 SVGIG (reference sequence). The CDR3 DNA reads as TGTGCCTGGATGGACAGGGATCGTTCACCCCTCCACTTT. Translated, it gives CAWMDRDRSPLHF.

The rearrangement links TRBV5-1 to TRBJ2-4, with D maybe TRBD2 (6 bases). Germline V gene sequence: CDR1 SGHRS, CDR2 YFSETQ. V lost 4 bases and J lost 11, with 10 bases in between. The CDR3 is made up of 11 amino acids. CDR3 bases: TGCGCCAGCAGCCTGGGGGACTTTCAGTACTTC. It yields the protein CASSLGDFQYF. Variable domain in full (rest from reference TRBV5-1 and TRBJ2-4): KAGVTQTPRYLIKTRGQQVTLSCSPISGHRSVSWYQQTPGQGLQFLFEYFSETQRNKGNFPGRFSGRQFSNSRSEMNVSTLELGDSALYLCASSLGDFQYFGAGTRLSVL.

The chain links TRBV10-1 to TRBJ2-2; D is undetermined. Germline CDR1 and CDR2: WNHNN and SYGVQD (reference sequence). This CDR3 is built from 15 residues. V lost 4 bases and J lost 4, with 13 bases in between. The CDR3 bases are TGCGCCAGCAGTGGAGCAGGTCGCGCCACCGGGGAGCTGTTTTTT. As protein: CASSGAGRATGELFF.

The gene calls are TRBV21-1 and TRBJ1-5. TRBV21-1 is classified as a pseudogene. The CDR3 length is 17 residues. The CDR3 region is CASSSGGIGYSNQPQHF. The DNA for the CDR3 is TGTGCCAGCAGCAGCGGGGGGATAGGTTATAGCAATCAGCCCCAGCATTTT.

The chain links TRBV2 to TRBJ2-7; 9 nucleotides match TRBD1. This CDR3 is built from 15 residues. Unmatched junction bases numbered 8, after V lost 5 bases and J lost 3 bases. Germline CDR1 reads SNHLY; CDR2 reads FYNNEI. The DNA of the CDR3 is TGTGCCAGCAGTACCCGGGACAGGGCCCGCTACGAGCAGTACTTC. It yields the protein CASSTRDRARYEQYF.

The rearrangement uses TRBV25-1 and TRBJ2-4, with a possible D match to TRBD2 (7 bases). The CDR3 covers 17 residues. V lost 4 bases and J lost 0, with 16 bases in between. Looked up from germline, CDR1 is MGHDK and CDR2 is SYGVNS. The CDR3 nucleotides read TGTGCCAGCAGTGGATCCGGGGGGCATCTAGCCAAAAACATTCAGTACTTC. Protein sequence: CASSGSGGHLAKNIQYF.

The chain has TRBV6-5 and TRBJ1-1; weak D call: TRBD1 (5 bases). V was cut by 9 bases and J by 11 bases, with 22 bases left in between. The CDR3 is made up of 13 amino acids. CDR1 and CDR2 (germline): MNHEY, SVGAGI. The CDR3 reads CASRADSDFRAFF. In DNA, the CDR3 is TGTGCCAGTAGGGCTGACAGCGATTTTCGGGCTTTCTTT.

The V gene is TRBV19, the J gene TRBJ1-6; D is unclear. The CDR3 covers 15 residues. The ends were cut back, 0 bases at V and 9 bases at J, with 12 bases in the middle. Germline V CDR1 and CDR2: LNHDA, SQIVND (reference sequence). The CDR3 sequence is CASSIDRGRASPLHF. DNA for the CDR3: TGTGCCAGTAGTATAGACCGAGGGAGGGCTTCACCCCTCCACTTT.

The V and J genes are TRBV19 and TRBJ1-4; TRBD1 agrees at 8 bases. The CDR3 consists of 17 residues. Germline assignment: CDR1 LNHDA and CDR2 SQIVND (reference sequence). The ends lost 3 bases at V and 3 bases at J; junction bases unmatched: 9. In DNA form, the CDR3 reads TGTGCCAGTAGTATTTGGAACAGGGGGATTCCTAATGAAAAACTGTTTTTT. It specifies CASSIWNRGIPNEKLFF. The variable domain in full, with the rest retrieved from reference TRBV19 and TRBJ1-4, is DGGITQSPKYLFRKEGQNVTLSCEQNLNHDAMYWYRQDPGQGLRLIYYSQIVNDFQKGDIAEGYSVSREKKESFPLTVTSAQKNPTAFYLCASSIWNRGIPNEKLFFGSGTQLSVL.

The chain carries TRBV11-2 and TRBJ2-7; D remains unclear. Per the germline V gene, CDR1 is SGHAT and CDR2 is FQNNGV. This CDR3 comprises 14 residues. V was trimmed by 1 base and J by 2 bases, leaving 9 bases between them. CDR3 nucleotides: TGTGCCAGCAGCTTAGCGAGCGTGACCTACGAGCAGTACTTC. This encodes CASSLASVTYEQYF.

V usage is TRBV5-1 and J usage is TRBJ1-4; 11 bases fit TRBD1. The trim removed 4 bases at V and 8 bases at J, leaving 4 bases unmatched. The CDR3 runs to 14 residues. The germline V gene encodes CDR1 SGHRS and CDR2 YFSETQ. CDR3 sequence: CASSAGQGVEKLFF. DNA for the CDR3: TGCGCCAGCAGCGCGGGACAGGGGGTGGAAAAACTGTTTTTT.

The chain is built from TRBV4-1 and TRBJ1-2; no definite D call. V shed 4 bases and J shed 1 base, with 16 bases lying between them. The CDR3 runs 16 residues. Germline lookup yields CDR1 MGHRA and CDR2 YSYEKL. CDR3 amino acids: CASSLQQASFNYGYTF. CDR3 sequence (DNA): TGCGCCAGCAGCCTGCAGCAGGCGTCATTTAACTATGGCTACACCTTC.

The chain has TRBV5-1 and TRBJ2-2, with 10 bases fitting TRBD2. This CDR3 is built from 14 residues. CDR1 is SGHRS and CDR2 is YFSETQ in the germline V gene. Trimming took 7 bases from V and 6 from J; bases not matched to a gene: 6. As DNA, the CDR3 is TGCGCCAGCCAAAGCGGGGGGGCATCCGGGGAGCTGTTTTTT. The encoded protein is CASQSGGASGELFF.

The chain couples TRBV19 to TRBJ1-1, with D hard to call. Trimming cost V 5 bases and J 3 bases, with 16 bases left between them. Germline loops: CDR1 LNHDA, CDR2 SQIVND (reference sequence). CDR3 size: 15 residues. CDR3 in DNA: TGTGCCAGTAGTTCGGTAGCGAGAAGTGACACTGAAGCTTTCTTT. Its protein is CASSSVARSDTEAFF.

This clone was found a few times. The chain is built from TRBV7-9 and TRBJ1-5; D gene unclear. V shed 1 base and J shed 1 base, with 8 bases lying between them. Germline CDR1 reads SEHNR; CDR2 reads FQNEAQ (reference sequence). The CDR3 runs to 15 residues. In nucleotides, the CDR3 is TGTGCCAGCAGCTTAGGAGCCCCGAGCAATCAGCCCCAGCATTTT. This encodes CASSLGAPSNQPQHF.

This chain joins TRBV7-2 and TRBJ2-7, with 7 bases aligning to TRBD1. This CDR3 spans 15 amino acids. Looked up from germline, CDR1 is SGHTA and CDR2 is FQGNSA. The junction had 9 bases not matched to a gene; V was cut back by 1 base and J by 6 bases. CDR3 in amino acids: CASSLGAQGTTEQYF. In DNA, the CDR3 is TGTGCCAGCAGCTTAGGAGCACAGGGGACGACCGAGCAGTACTTC.

The V and J genes are TRBV10-3 and TRBJ2-1; 9 bases align to TRBD1. V lost 0 bases to trimming and J lost 6 bases; unmatched junction nucleotides: 12. Germline V gives CDR1 ENHRY, CDR2 SYGVKD. This CDR3 region has 18 residues. The CDR3 DNA follows: TGTGCCATCAGTGAGTCCGCCTCCACAGGGGGCAAAAGCAATGAGCAGTTCTTC. Encoded protein: CAISESASTGGKSNEQFF.

V usage is TRBV5-6 and J usage is TRBJ2-5; the match to TRBD1 covers 7 bases. Germline CDR1 is SGHDT and CDR2 is YYEEEE. The CDR3 has 13 amino acids. Unmatched junction bases numbered 0, after V lost 4 bases and J lost 0 bases. The CDR3 protein is CASSGTDQETQYF. CDR3 nucleotide sequence: TGTGCCAGCAGCGGGACAGACCAAGAGACCCAGTACTTC.

This clone was observed a handful of times. This CDR3 reads CASSYHRGRRAMVAFF. CDR3 coding DNA: TGTGCCAGCAGTTACCACAGGGGGCGGAGGGCCATGGTTGCTTTCTTT. The V call is TRBV5-6, the J call TRBJ1-1; TRBD1 matches at 9 bases. Losses at the gene ends were 5 bases for V and 11 bases for J; bases not matched to a gene: 19. Looked up from germline, CDR1 is SGHDT and CDR2 is YYEEEE. The CDR3 is 16 amino acids.

This clone appeared a single time. V is TRBV6-2 or TRBV6-3 and J is TRBJ2-1, with D maybe TRBD1 (6 bases). Per the germline V gene, CDR1 is MNHEY and CDR2 is SVGEGT. This CDR3 comprises 15 residues. Trimming pared 4 bases from V and 2 bases from J, leaving 12 bases between. For the CDR3, the DNA is TGTGCCAGCAGTTCCGGGACACCACCCTACAATGAGCAGTTCTTC. Translated: CASSSGTPPYNEQFF.

The count of this clone is one. The rearrangement uses TRBV6-2 or TRBV6-3 and TRBJ1-2; 7 nucleotides line up with TRBD1. Germline loops: CDR1 MNHEY, CDR2 SVGEGT. This CDR3 region has 18 residues. V was pared by 0 bases and J by 5 bases, with 15 bases of the junction left unmatched. CDR3 bases: TGTGCCAGCAGTTACTCGAAACAGGGGTCGTCCCGCGTGTATGGCTACACCTTC. This encodes CASSYSKQGSSRVYGYTF.